This T cell receptor (beta chain) was identified in a study of cytomegalovirus exposure and HLA in healthy donors. Study-wide background: Among the 350 to 500 donors who were genotyped, about 80% fell in the genetic ancestry cluster that is associated with self-reported Caucasian donors.

The table lists this clone with a count of one. This CDR3 is built from 12 residues. Germline V gives CDR1 MNHEY, CDR2 SVGAGI. Losses at the gene ends were 6 bases for V and 4 bases for J; bases not matched to a gene: 1. The PCR had 60 Vbeta and 13 Jbeta primers. Sequencing was performed with immunoSEQ multiplex PCR; in TCRdb, only in-frame clones are kept and a portion is missing. Found here are some 130,000 clones, about three quarters of them singletons; the top ten hold around 1.5%. The sequencing input was PBMCs. This receptor was identified in a woman younger than 35 in good health and CMV-seronegative. This chain connects TRBV6-5 to TRBJ1-1; 8 nucleotides match TRBD1. The CDR3 nucleotides read TGTGCCAGCAGCAGGGGGCCCACTGAAGCTTTCTTT. Amino acid sequence: CASSRGPTEAFF.